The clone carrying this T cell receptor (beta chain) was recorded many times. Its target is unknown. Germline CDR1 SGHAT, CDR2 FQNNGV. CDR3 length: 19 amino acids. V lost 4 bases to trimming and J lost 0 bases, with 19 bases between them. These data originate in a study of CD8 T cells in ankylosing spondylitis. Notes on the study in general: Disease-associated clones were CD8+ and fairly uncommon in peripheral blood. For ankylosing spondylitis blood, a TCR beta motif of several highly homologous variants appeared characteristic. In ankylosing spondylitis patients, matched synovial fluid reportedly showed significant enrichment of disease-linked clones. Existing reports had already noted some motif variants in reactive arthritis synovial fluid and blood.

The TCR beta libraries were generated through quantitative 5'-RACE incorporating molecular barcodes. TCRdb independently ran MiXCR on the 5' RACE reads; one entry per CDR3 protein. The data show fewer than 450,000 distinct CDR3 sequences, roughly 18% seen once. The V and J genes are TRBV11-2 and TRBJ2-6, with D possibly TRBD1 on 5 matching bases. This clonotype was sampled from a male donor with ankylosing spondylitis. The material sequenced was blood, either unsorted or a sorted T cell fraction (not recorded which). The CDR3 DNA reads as TGTGCCAGCAGCTCGGCATTGGACGGACATCTCTCTGGGGCCAACGTCCTGACTTTC. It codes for CASSSALDGHLSGANVLTF. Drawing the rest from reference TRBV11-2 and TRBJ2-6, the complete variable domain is EAGVAQSPRYKIIEKRQSVAFWCNPISGHATLYWYQQILGQGPKLLIQFQNNGVVDDSQLPKDRFSAERLKGVDSTLKIQPAKLEDSAVYLCASSSALDGHLSGANVLTFGAGSRLTVL.